Below, one T cell receptor (beta chain) is given with its context. In the original processing: Amplification of reference gene primers was used by the study to estimate nucleated cell counts. Measured with immunoSEQ multiplex PCR; TCRdb has only the in-frame clones, and not every one. V, J and clone size derive from that table, while D and trimming were established from the DNA sequence. The sample comprises more than 250,000 clones, roughly 91% of which are singletons, and 1% rests with the top ten. The record originates from a study of blood T cell repertoires in COVID-19. Study-wide context: From the United States, Italy and Spain came samples of acute and convalescent COVID-19. In each case, the material was cDNA or gDNA derived from T cells, B-cell-depleted T cells, or PBMCs.

The CDR3 contains 16 residues. Trimming took 4 bases from V and 2 from J; bases not matched to a gene: 11. Germline values: CDR1 SGHAT, CDR2 FQNNGV. The receptor's source is a middle-aged man with active or convalescent COVID-19. Sequencing input: peripheral blood. The rearrangement uses TRBV11-2 and TRBJ2-7; TRBD2 matches 7 bases. CDR3 loop: CASSWQLAVGPYEQYF. CDR3 in DNA: TGTGCCAGCAGCTGGCAGCTAGCGGTCGGGCCCTACGAGCAGTACTTC.